Listed here are 13 T cell receptor beta chains from one sample, sequenced in a study of response to subunit inactivated influenza vaccine. TCRdb analysed the RT-PCR reads with MiXCR anew, one entry per CDR3 protein. The table includes around 480,000 distinct CDR3 sequences, approximately 11% detected once. This material consisted of PBMCs from blood, taken 40 to 50 days after vaccination. These receptors all come from a man aged 50-59 years who received an inactivated influenza vaccine.

The CDR3 DNA sequence: TGTGCCAGCAGTCCCCGGCTAGCGGGAGAGCAAGAGACCCAGTACTTC. Translated: CASSPRLAGEQETQYF. V gene TRBV7-8 combines with J gene TRBJ2-5, with 10 bases lining up with TRBD2. This CDR3 contains 16 residues. V lost 6 bases to trimming and J lost 2 bases; unmatched junction nucleotides: 9. Looked up from germline, CDR1 is SGHVS and CDR2 is FQNEAQ.

The sample holds many counts of this clonotype. The chain carries TRBV29-1 and TRBJ2-2; D is uncertain. Germline V gene lookup returns CDR1 SQVTM and CDR2 ANQGSEA. The CDR3 spans 12 residues. V gave up 1 base and J gave up 6 bases, with 6 bases separating them. DNA of the CDR3: TGCAGCGTTGAAGGGTCGGCCGGGGAGCTGTTTTTT. The encoded protein is CSVEGSAGELFF.

The J gene is TRBJ2-3, the V gene TRBV6-1; 9 nucleotides match TRBD1. Per germline, CDR1 MNHNS and CDR2 SASEGT. Unmatched junction bases numbered 19, after V lost 7 bases and J lost 5 bases. The CDR3 is made up of 18 amino acids. CDR3 nucleotide sequence: TGTGCCAGCACCCCGACCACCCGCACAGGGGGCGCGCGAGATACGCAGTATTTT. It yields the protein CASTPTTRTGGARDTQYF.

This clonotype was found a few times. The junction shows a germline mismatch at one end, possibly a read error. This sequence joins TRBV7-7 and TRBJ2-5; D unclear. The CDR3 has 14 amino acids. Germline lookup yields CDR1 SSHAT and CDR2 FNYEAQ (reference sequence). CDR3 sequence (DNA): TGTGCTAGCAGCCCGTTCGGGTACCAAGAGACCCAGTACTTC. Its translation is CASSPFGYQETQYF.

This clonotype was counted ten times or more. The chain carries TRBV5-1 and TRBJ2-2, with TRBD1 matching over 8 bases. J gave up 6 bases and V 4 bases, and 8 bases lay outside the gene matches. CDR1 and CDR2 from the germline V gene are SGHRS and YFSETQ. The CDR3 is 15 amino acids. The DNA of the CDR3 is TGCGCCAGCAGCCTGGGACAGGTACCCCCCGGGGAGCTGTTTTTT. It specifies CASSLGQVPPGELFF.

This clonotype showed up many times. This chain joins TRBV7-9 and TRBJ2-1, with D unresolved. CDR3 size: 12 residues. Between the trimmed V and J ends, which lost 5 bases and 8 bases, there was a span of 10 bases. The germline V gene has CDR1 SEHNR and CDR2 FQNEAQ (reference sequence). Here the CDR3 DNA reads TGTGCCAGCAGCCTTCATTTACATGAGCAGTTCTTC. It is translated as CASSLHLHEQFF. Combining the CDR3 with reference TRBV7-9 and TRBJ2-1 gives the whole variable domain DTGVSQNPRHKITKRGQNVTFRCDPISEHNRLYWYRQTLGQGPEFLTYFQNEAQLEKSRLLSDRFSAERPKGSFSTLEIQRTEQGDSAMYLCASSLHLHEQFFGPGTRLTVL.

This clonotype has just a few counts. This chain joins TRBV5-1 and TRBJ2-2; weak D call: TRBD1 (6 bases). V was cut by 3 bases and J by 0 bases, with 18 bases left in between. Germline assignment: CDR1 SGHRS and CDR2 YFSETQ. There are 18 residues in the CDR3. CDR3 region: CASSSQGPYIANTGELFF. The CDR3 DNA follows: TGCGCCAGCAGCTCACAGGGACCGTATATCGCGAACACCGGGGAGCTGTTTTTT.

The chain combines TRBV6-5 with TRBJ1-1, with 9 bases fitting TRBD1. In germline, CDR1 is MNHEY, CDR2 SVGAGI. The CDR3 is 15 residues long. Trimming at V came to 0 bases and at J to 5 bases, leaving 4 bases not matched to a gene. In DNA form, the CDR3 reads TGTGCCAGCAGTTACTCGGGACAGGGAGGAACTGAAGCTTTCTTT. Protein: CASSYSGQGGTEAFF.

This chain connects TRBV20-1 to TRBJ2-7, with D perhaps given as TRBD1 or TRBD2 (5 bases each). Germline CDR1 DFQATT, CDR2 SNEGSKA (reference sequence). Trimming cost V 3 bases and J 6 bases, with 9 bases left between them. CDR3 length: 11 amino acids. As DNA, the CDR3 is TGCAGTGCTAGTGTGGGGACCGAGCAGTACTTC. It is translated as CSASVGTEQYF.

The rearrangement uses TRBV12-3 or TRBV12-4 and TRBJ1-1; maybe TRBD1 (5 bases). CDR3 length: 13 residues. V was clipped by 8 bases and J by 1 base, with 11 bases between them. The CDR3 DNA follows: TGTGCCAGCGTGGGGGTTGGGAACACTGAAGCTTTCTTT. Amino acid sequence: CASVGVGNTEAFF.

This clonotype was observed at least ten times. This chain joins TRBV20-1 and TRBJ1-1, with D possibly matching TRBD1 (5 bases). The V end was cut by 3 bases, the J end by 2 bases, with 22 bases between. Germline lookup yields CDR1 DFQATT and CDR2 SNEGSKA (reference sequence). The CDR3 loop spans 17 amino acids. CDR3 DNA sequence: TGCAGTGCTAGTTTCTCTGGCCAGGGAGTGTTTAACACTGAAGCTTTCTTT. This encodes CSASFSGQGVFNTEAFF.

This clonotype was observed a handful of times. This chain connects TRBV12-3 or TRBV12-4 to TRBJ1-2, with TRBD1 identical over 9 bases. V lost 5 bases and J lost 7; bases outside the gene matches: 5. This CDR3 is 13 amino acids long. Written as DNA, the CDR3 is TGTGCCAGCAGTACCGGGACAGGGTTTGGCTACACCTTC. Translating it yields CASSTGTGFGYTF.

The chain links TRBV4-3 to TRBJ1-5, with unresolved D. CDR3 length: 15 residues. V was shortened by 0 bases and J by 3 bases, with 9 bases between the two germline ends. Germline V gene sequence: CDR1 LGHNA, CDR2 YSLEER. The DNA of the CDR3 is TGCGCCAGCAGCCAAGATTGGCAGGACAATCAGCCCCAGCATTTT. It encodes CASSQDWQDNQPQHF.